This T cell receptor beta chain originates from a study of Ad26.COV2.S vaccination and SARS-CoV-2 variants. General observations from the study: Recipients of vaccine and of placebo showed similar breadth of their non-spike TCR repertoires. Total T cell responses may have been underestimated by the TCR breadth and depth analyses. While placebo recipients had lower spike-specific TCR breadth, vaccine recipients had more.

The treatment: about 20 received Ad26.COV2.S at low or high dose, single or two shots; 5 received placebo; per-sample allocation not given. Collection of samples fell on day 63 after the first vaccine or placebo injection. Immunization relied on an Ad26 vector, which expressed Wuhan-strain SARS-CoV-2 spike. Germline V gene data show CDR1 as SEHNR and CDR2 as FQNEAQ (reference sequence). This CDR3 contains 15 residues. Trimming pared 5 bases from V and 2 bases from J, leaving 13 bases between. Profiled with immunoSEQ multiplex PCR; TCRdb holds only in-frame clones, not every one. The table has about 680,000 clones, 80% to 90% seen once. This clone was recorded once. No antigen is known for it.

V and J are TRBV7-9 and TRBJ1-5; possible D gene TRBD1, 5 bases. The TCR originated in a person aged 18-60 years who received the Ad26.COV2.S COVID-19 vaccine or a placebo. This specimen was peripheral blood, taken in a trial of Ad26.COV2.S vaccine versus placebo. The DNA for the CDR3 is TGTGCCAGCAGCCCCGGGGGGGGTGGCAATCAGCCCCAGCATTTT. This codes for CASSPGGGGNQPQHF.